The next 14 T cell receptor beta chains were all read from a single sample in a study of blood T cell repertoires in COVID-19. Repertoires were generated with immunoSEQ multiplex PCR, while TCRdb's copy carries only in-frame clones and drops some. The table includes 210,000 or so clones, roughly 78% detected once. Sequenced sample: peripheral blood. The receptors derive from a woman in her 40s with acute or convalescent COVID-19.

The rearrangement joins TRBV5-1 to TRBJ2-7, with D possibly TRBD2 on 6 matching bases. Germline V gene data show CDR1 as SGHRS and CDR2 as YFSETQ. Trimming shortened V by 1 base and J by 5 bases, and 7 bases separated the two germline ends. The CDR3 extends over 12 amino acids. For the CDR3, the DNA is TGCGCCAGCAGCTTGTGGGGGGACGAGCAGTACTTC. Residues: CASSLWGDEQYF.

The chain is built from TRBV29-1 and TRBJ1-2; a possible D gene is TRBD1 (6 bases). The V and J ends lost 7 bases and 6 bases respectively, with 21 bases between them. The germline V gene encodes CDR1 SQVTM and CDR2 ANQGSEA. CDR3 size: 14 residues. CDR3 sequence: CSAPGGANWDGYTF. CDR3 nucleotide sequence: TGCAGCGCCCCGGGGGGGGCGAATTGGGATGGCTACACCTTC.

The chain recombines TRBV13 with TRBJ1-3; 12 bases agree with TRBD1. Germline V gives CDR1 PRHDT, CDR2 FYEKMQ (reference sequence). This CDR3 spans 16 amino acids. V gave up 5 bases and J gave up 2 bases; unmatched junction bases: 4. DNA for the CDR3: TGTGCCAGCAGCCCCGGGACAGGGGGCGCTGGAAACACCATATATTTT. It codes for CASSPGTGGAGNTIYF.

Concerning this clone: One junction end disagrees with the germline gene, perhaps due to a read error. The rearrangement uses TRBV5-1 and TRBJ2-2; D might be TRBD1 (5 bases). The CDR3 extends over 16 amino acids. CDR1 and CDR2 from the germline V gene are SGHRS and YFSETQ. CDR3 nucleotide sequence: TGCGCCAGCAGCTCATTCTTAGCAGGGAACCCCGGGGAGCTGTTTTTT. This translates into CASSSFLAGNPGELFF.

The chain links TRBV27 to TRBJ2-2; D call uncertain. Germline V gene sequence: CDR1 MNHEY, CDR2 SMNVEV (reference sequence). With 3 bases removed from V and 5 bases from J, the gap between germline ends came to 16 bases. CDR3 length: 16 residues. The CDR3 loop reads CASSFLESLWTGELFF. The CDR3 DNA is TGTGCCAGCAGTTTTCTGGAGTCCCTGTGGACCGGGGAGCTGTTTTTT.

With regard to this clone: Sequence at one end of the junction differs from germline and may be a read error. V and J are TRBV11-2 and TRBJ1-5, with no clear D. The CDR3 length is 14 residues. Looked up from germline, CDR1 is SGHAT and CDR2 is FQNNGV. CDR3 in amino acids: CASSVDLSNQPQHF. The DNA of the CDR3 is TGTGCCAGCAGCGTAGACCTGAGCAATCAGCCCCAGCATTTT.

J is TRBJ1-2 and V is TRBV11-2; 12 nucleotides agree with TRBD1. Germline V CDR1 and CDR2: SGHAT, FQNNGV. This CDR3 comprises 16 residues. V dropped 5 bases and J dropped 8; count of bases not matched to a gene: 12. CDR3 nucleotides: TGTGCCAGCAGCCAGAGCGGGACAGGGGGCCGGGACGGCTACACCTTC. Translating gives CASSQSGTGGRDGYTF.

The DNA for the CDR3 is TGTGCCAGTAGTAGGACTAGCGGGGATGAGCAGTTCTTC. The encoded protein is CASSRTSGDEQFF. The J gene is TRBJ2-1, the V gene TRBV19; 12 bases align to TRBD2. Losses at the gene ends were 4 bases for V and 8 bases for J; bases not matched to a gene: 0. Germline-derived CDR1 and CDR2 are LNHDA and SQIVND (reference sequence). This CDR3 region has 13 residues.

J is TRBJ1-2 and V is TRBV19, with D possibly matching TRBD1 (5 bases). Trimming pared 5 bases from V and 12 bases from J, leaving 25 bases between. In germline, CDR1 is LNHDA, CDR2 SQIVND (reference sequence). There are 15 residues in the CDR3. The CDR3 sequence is CASSSHEDTTLKNTF. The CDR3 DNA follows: TGTGCCAGTAGTTCTCATGAGGACACTACCCTCAAGAACACCTTC.

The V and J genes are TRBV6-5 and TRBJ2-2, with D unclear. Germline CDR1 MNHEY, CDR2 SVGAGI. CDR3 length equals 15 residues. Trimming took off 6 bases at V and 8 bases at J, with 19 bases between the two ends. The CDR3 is CASRRDGLAVGELFF. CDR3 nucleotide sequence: TGTGCCAGCAGACGAGATGGTCTGGCGGTAGGGGAGCTGTTTTTT.

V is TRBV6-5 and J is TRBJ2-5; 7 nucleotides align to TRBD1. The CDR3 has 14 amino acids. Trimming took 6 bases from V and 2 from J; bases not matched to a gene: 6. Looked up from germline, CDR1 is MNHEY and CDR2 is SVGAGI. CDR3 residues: CASRYTGEQETQYF. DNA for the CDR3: TGTGCCAGCAGATATACAGGGGAACAAGAGACCCAGTACTTC.

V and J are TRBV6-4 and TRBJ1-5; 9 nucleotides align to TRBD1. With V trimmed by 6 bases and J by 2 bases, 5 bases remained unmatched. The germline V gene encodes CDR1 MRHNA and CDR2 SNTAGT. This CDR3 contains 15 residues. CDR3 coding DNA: TGTGCCAGCAGCCGGACAGGGGAAGGCAATCAGCCCCAGCATTTT. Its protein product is CASSRTGEGNQPQHF.

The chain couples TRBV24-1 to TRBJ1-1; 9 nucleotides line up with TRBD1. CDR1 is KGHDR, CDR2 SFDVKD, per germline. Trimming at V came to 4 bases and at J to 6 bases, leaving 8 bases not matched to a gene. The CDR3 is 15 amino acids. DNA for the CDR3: TGTGCCACCAGTGACACGACAGGGGGATCGGCTGAAGCTTTCTTT. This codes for CATSDTTGGSAEAFF.

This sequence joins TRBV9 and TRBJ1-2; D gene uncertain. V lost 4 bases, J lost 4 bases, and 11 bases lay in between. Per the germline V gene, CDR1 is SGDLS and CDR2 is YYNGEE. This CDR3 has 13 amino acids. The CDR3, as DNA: TGTGCCAGCAGCCCAACAGCTATCTATGGCTACACCTTC. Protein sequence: CASSPTAIYGYTF.